This T cell receptor (beta chain) stems from a study of T cell repertoires in cytomegalovirus infection. About this clonotype itself: The antigen is unknown.

With 8 bases removed from V and 0 bases from J, the gap between germline ends came to 8 bases. The CDR3 runs 14 residues. Germline loops: CDR1 MNHEY, CDR2 SMNVEV (reference sequence). Via MiXCR, TCRdb re-called the reads, giving one row per CDR3 protein. The table has some 920,000 distinct CDR3 sequences, approximately 31% seen once; the top ten hold about an eighth. General study findings and limits: Across the ex vivo response, the dominant clonotypes were HLA-C-restricted CMV-specific TCR beta clonotypes.

This material consisted of cultured CD8+ T cells from PBMCs, taken from culture after CMV antigen stimulation. The chain combines TRBV27 with TRBJ1-6; D perhaps matches TRBD1 (5 bases). The TCR sequence derives from a human donor in good health (CMV status not recorded). Some clones in this sample may be carry-over from other donors' samples. The DNA of the CDR3 is TGTGCCAGCGGCAGGGCCTCCTATAATTCACCCCTCCACTTT. The encoded protein is CASGRASYNSPLHF.